This T cell receptor beta chain was observed in a study of PD-L1 blockade in urothelial cancer. Study observations and caveats: Durable-benefit cases showed more tumor-associated blood clone expansion at 3 weeks.

Patients were living with locally advanced or metastatic urothelial carcinoma. Samples spanned pretreatment and treatment, with 1 to 8 time points per patient. TCRdb's copy holds only in-frame clones and misses some; the assay was immunoSEQ multiplex PCR. Of some 97,000 clones in the sample, roughly nine tenths are singletons; the top ten hold about 0.92%. Points on this clone: What it binds is unknown.

The V gene's germline CDR1 is MNHNS and CDR2 SASEGT. The CDR3 is made up of 15 amino acids. The V end lost 1 base, the J end lost 4 bases, and 13 bases lay between the germline ends. J is TRBJ1-1 and V is TRBV6-1; D gene unclear. The clonotype originates from a woman older than 75 with urothelial cancer. Here the sequenced sample was PBMCs, taken around atezolizumab (anti-PD-L1) treatment. The CDR3 DNA reads as TGTGCCAGCAGTGAAGTCCCAGAACTATCCACTGAAGCTTTCTTT. This translates into CASSEVPELSTEAFF.